This TCR beta chain was recovered during a study of shared clonotypes between healthy human individuals. Study information: Every donor yielded three CD4 naive, three CD4 memory, two CD8 naive and one CD8 memory plate.

To note about this clone: Its antigen is not identified.

The CDR3 extends over 15 amino acids. Looked up from germline, CDR1 is MGHRA and CDR2 is YSYEKL. Deletions cut 0 bases from V and 10 bases from J, with 16 bases between. Naive CD8 cells lacked CD45RO, underwent positive selection for CCR7 and left out terminally differentiated effector memory CD45RA+ cells. The study drew its donors from healthy HIV-negative adults without recent acute infections or vaccinations. Study outcomes and limitations: It was expected that sequencing depth would affect clonotype sharing among donors. Sharing across four donors was highest in naive CD4 (roughly 5%) and lowest in memory CD8 (roughly 0.4%).

Sequencing used immunoSEQ multiplex PCR; TCRdb keeps in-frame clones, though not all of them. The sample yields around 550,000 clones, 90% to 95% seen once. The sample consisted of naive CD8+ T cells sorted from blood. This clonotype was obtained from a woman between 25 and 40 years old in good health. V and J are TRBV4-1 and TRBJ2-1; either TRBD1 or TRBD2 may supply D (6 bases each). The CDR3 region has the DNA TGCGCCAGCAGCCAAGACGGGTGGGGGGCCGAAGAGCAGTTCTTC. Its translation is CASSQDGWGAEEQFF.